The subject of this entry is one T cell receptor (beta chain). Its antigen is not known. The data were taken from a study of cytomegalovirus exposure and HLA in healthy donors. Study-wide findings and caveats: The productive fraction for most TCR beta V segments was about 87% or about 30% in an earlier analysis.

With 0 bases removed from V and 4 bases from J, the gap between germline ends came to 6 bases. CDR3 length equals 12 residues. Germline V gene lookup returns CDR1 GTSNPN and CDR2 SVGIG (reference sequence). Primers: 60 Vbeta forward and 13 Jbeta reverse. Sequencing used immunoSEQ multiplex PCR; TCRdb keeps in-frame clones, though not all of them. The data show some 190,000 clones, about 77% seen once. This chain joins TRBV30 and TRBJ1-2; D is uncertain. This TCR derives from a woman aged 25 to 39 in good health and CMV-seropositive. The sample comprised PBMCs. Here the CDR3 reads CAWSVLGYGYTF. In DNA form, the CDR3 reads TGTGCCTGGAGTGTACTTGGCTATGGCTACACCTTC.